Listed here are 31 T cell receptor beta chains from one sample, sequenced in a study of vaccination and CD4 T cells after COVID-19. Cultured CD4+ T cell DNA was sequenced using the Oncomine TCR Beta short-read assay. In TCRdb, the PCR reads were re-called with MiXCR into one record per CDR3 protein. The table lists approximately 18,000 distinct CDR3 sequences, 25% to 30% of them singletons. The antigens of these receptors remain unknown. The treatment denotes: roughly nine-day PBMC culture with coronavirus spike peptide pools or control peptides (ViraFEST assay). The sequencing input was cultured CD4+ T cells from blood. The receptor source for this set is a human donor with COVID-19.

The chain carries TRBV6-5 and TRBJ2-5; the D gene could be TRBD1 or TRBD2 (6 bases each). Per the germline V gene, CDR1 is MNHEY and CDR2 is SVGAGI. V was clipped by 1 base and J by 10 bases, with 19 bases between them. The CDR3 runs to 15 residues. The chain's CDR3 is CASSYFGGSSGDQYF. The CDR3 DNA is TGTGCCAGCAGTTACTTCGGGGGCTCATCGGGGGACCAGTACTTC.

As concerns this clonotype: A much larger clone lies a single base off, so this may be a read error. J is TRBJ1-2 and V is TRBV6-1; D perhaps matches TRBD1 (5 bases). Germline lookup yields CDR1 MNHNS and CDR2 SASEGT. CDR3 length equals 15 residues. Trimming took 6 bases from V and 0 from J, leaving 14 bases between them. CDR3 coding DNA: TGTGCCAGCAGACTCGGCAGGGAACCTAACTATGGCTACACCTTC. Translated, it gives CASRLGREPNYGYTF.

This clonotype was seen a handful of times. The rearrangement joins TRBV10-1 to TRBJ1-4; 7 bases line up with TRBD1. V was clipped by 8 bases and J by 8 bases; unmatched bases: 2. This CDR3 spans 11 amino acids. Germline V gives CDR1 WNHNN, CDR2 SYGVQD (reference sequence). Written as DNA, the CDR3 is TGCGCCAGCGGGACAGCAGAAAAACTGTTTTTT. It translates to CASGTAEKLFF.

The rearrangement joins TRBV19 to TRBJ1-6, with a weak D call TRBD1 (5 bases). The CDR3 contains 13 residues. V was trimmed by 3 bases and J by 15 bases, leaving 15 bases between them. The germline V gene encodes CDR1 LNHDA and CDR2 SQIVND (reference sequence). CDR3 nucleotides: TGTGCCAGTAGTATGACGGCAGGGCGGCTCCTCCACTTT. Translated: CASSMTAGRLLHF.

This clonotype occurred a few times. V usage is TRBV20-1 and J usage is TRBJ2-3; 9 bases are a match to TRBD2. This CDR3 is built from 15 residues. V shed 3 bases and J 4 bases; nucleotides not matched to a gene: 8. Germline V gene sequence: CDR1 DFQATT, CDR2 SNEGSKA (reference sequence). This chain's CDR3 is CSARWGGGASDTQYF. The DNA for the CDR3 is TGCAGTGCTAGGTGGGGCGGGGGGGCCTCAGATACGCAGTATTTT.

The CDR3 DNA follows: TGTGCCAGCAGCGTAGACGGGGCCAATGAGCAGTTCTTC. As protein: CASSVDGANEQFF. The chain is built from TRBV9 and TRBJ2-1; the D gene could be TRBD1 or TRBD2 (5 bases each). Trimming removed 0 bases from V and 6 bases from J, with 7 bases in between. This CDR3 is built from 13 residues. The germline CDR1 and CDR2 sequences are SGDLS and YYNGEE.

A few counts support this clonotype. V and J are TRBV6-1 and TRBJ1-3; D remains ambiguous. The germline CDR1 and CDR2 sequences are MNHNS and SASEGT. V shed 6 bases and J shed 4 bases, with 10 bases lying between them. The CDR3 is 13 amino acids. The CDR3 coding sequence is TGTGCCAGCAGACACCGATGGGGAAACACCATATATTTT. Amino acids: CASRHRWGNTIYF.

This chain uses TRBV19 with TRBJ1-5; TRBD1 agrees at 7 bases. The germline CDR1 and CDR2 sequences are LNHDA and SQIVND (reference sequence). The CDR3 totals 13 residues. Losses at the gene ends were 5 bases for V and 4 bases for J; bases not matched to a gene: 2. DNA of the CDR3: TGTGCCAGTAGTGGGGGACAGAATCAGCCCCAGCATTTT. It is translated as CASSGGQNQPQHF.

This clonotype showed up just once. The chain recombines TRBV18 with TRBJ1-2; no firm D call. V lost 3 bases, J lost 1 base, and 15 bases lay in between. The CDR3 is 16 residues long. Germline CDR1 and CDR2: KGHSH and LQKENI. The DNA of the CDR3 is TGTGCCAGCTCACCCGCCGTCATGAAGTATAACTATGGCTACACCTTC. Translation: CASSPAVMKYNYGYTF.

This clonotype was seen only a few times. The V call is TRBV28, the J call TRBJ1-2; 9 bases line up with TRBD1. The CDR3 covers 17 residues. The V gene end was trimmed by 4 bases and the J gene end by 4 bases; junction bases not matched to a gene: 13. Germline V CDR1 and CDR2: MDHEN, SYDVKM. The CDR3 here is CASSWGQGKYRSYGYTF. The CDR3 region has the DNA TGTGCCAGCAGTTGGGGACAGGGTAAATACCGATCCTATGGCTACACCTTC.

This clonotype occurred a few times. Here the CDR3 DNA reads TGTGCCTGGCAGGGACGAAGAAAAGAGACCCAGTACTTC. This sequence encodes CAWQGRRKETQYF. This rearrangement joins TRBV30 to TRBJ2-5; possibly TRBD1 or TRBD2 for D (5 bases each). Trimming pared 5 bases from V and 3 bases from J, leaving 13 bases between. CDR1 and CDR2 from the germline V gene are GTSNPN and SVGIG (reference sequence). The CDR3 has 13 amino acids.

This clonotype is labeled medium-sized (0.01 to 0.1%). The chain has TRBV6-2 or TRBV6-3 and TRBJ1-2, with no clear D. Germline V gene lookup returns CDR1 MNHEY and CDR2 SVGEGT. Trimming took off 2 bases at V and 4 bases at J, with 11 bases between the two ends. The CDR3 consists of 14 residues. CDR3 bases: TGTGCCAGCAGTTACGAGACGGCCATCTATGGCTACACCTTC. Translated: CASSYETAIYGYTF.

Only a few counts were recorded for this clonotype. The rearrangement links TRBV7-2 to TRBJ1-1, with 8 bases identical to TRBD1. The ends lost 5 bases at V and 5 bases at J; junction bases unmatched: 7. The CDR3 sequence is 14 residues long. Germline CDR1 is SGHTA and CDR2 is FQGNSA. CDR3 amino acids: CASSIRGLGTEAFF. CDR3 nucleotides: TGTGCCAGCAGCATCAGGGGGCTTGGGACTGAAGCTTTCTTT.

This clonotype has a single count. The V and J genes are TRBV24-1 and TRBJ2-1; D may be TRBD1 (5 bases). Germline lookup yields CDR1 KGHDR and CDR2 SFDVKD. The germline V and J ends were trimmed by 6 bases and 6 bases, with 20 bases remaining between them. The length of the CDR3 is 16 residues. The CDR3 DNA is TGTGCCACCAGTAGGGGCCCGGGCCCATTAGGCAATGAGCAGTTCTTC. Protein product: CATSRGPGPLGNEQFF.

The genes are TRBV19 and TRBJ2-4, with 12 bases lining up with TRBD2. The germline V gene encodes CDR1 LNHDA and CDR2 SQIVND (reference sequence). Trimming cost V 1 base and J 3 bases; bases outside gene matches: 4. There are 17 residues in the CDR3. CDR3 DNA sequence: TGTGCCAGTAGTATAGGGACTAGCGGGGCAGACAAAAACATTCAGTACTTC. This sequence encodes CASSIGTSGADKNIQYF.

This clonotype was seen more than once but under ten times. The chain couples TRBV7-2 to TRBJ2-7, with 8 bases aligning to TRBD1. The V gene's germline CDR1 is SGHTA and CDR2 FQGNSA. Germline trimming cut 1 base from V and 2 bases from J; bases unmatched to any gene: 4. The CDR3 spans 15 residues. The CDR3 DNA reads as TGTGCCAGCAGCTTAGTAGGACAGGGCCCCTACGAGCAGTACTTC. Its translation is CASSLVGQGPYEQYF.

This clonotype was detected a few times. This chain joins TRBV2 and TRBJ2-7, with TRBD2 as a possible D gene (6 bases). Germline V lookup: CDR1 SNHLY, CDR2 FYNNEI. V lost 4 bases and J 7 bases, leaving 11 bases between the germline ends. The length of the CDR3 is 12 residues. CDR3 region: CASSVGSGEQYF. The CDR3 nucleotides are TGTGCCAGCAGTGTGGGCAGCGGGGAGCAGTACTTC.

This CDR3 reads CASRQRANTEAFF. The CDR3 DNA reads as TGTGCCAGCCGACAGAGGGCCAACACTGAAGCTTTCTTT. The rearrangement uses TRBV28 and TRBJ1-1, with D perhaps TRBD1 (5 bases). CDR1 is MDHEN and CDR2 is SYDVKM in the germline V gene. V dropped 8 bases and J dropped 2 bases, with 12 bases sitting between them. The CDR3 contains 13 residues. Drawing the rest from reference TRBV28 and TRBJ1-1, the complete variable domain is DVKVTQSSRYLVKRTGEKVFLECVQDMDHENMFWYRQDPGLGLRLIYFSYDVKMKEKGDIPEGYSVSREKKERFSLILESASTNQTSMYLCASRQRANTEAFFGQGTRLTVV.

This clonotype was detected only a few times. This sequence joins TRBV30 and TRBJ1-1; tentative D call: TRBD1 (5 bases). The CDR3 is 16 residues long. The germline V gene has CDR1 GTSNPN and CDR2 SVGIG (reference sequence). V was trimmed by 0 bases and J by 0 bases, leaving 14 bases between them. CDR3 sequence: CAWSVGGAYMNTEAFF. As DNA, the CDR3 is TGTGCCTGGAGTGTAGGTGGGGCCTACATGAACACTGAAGCTTTCTTT.

This clonotype was seen only a few times. The V call is TRBV11-2, the J call TRBJ1-2, with D possibly TRBD1 on 6 matching bases. V lost 1 base and J 2 bases, leaving 14 bases between the germline ends. The CDR3 covers 16 residues. In germline, CDR1 is SGHAT, CDR2 FQNNGV. CDR3 region: CASSLASGAVNYGYTF. The DNA for the CDR3 is TGTGCCAGCAGCTTAGCGTCAGGGGCGGTCAACTATGGCTACACCTTC.

The chain recombines TRBV18 with TRBJ1-1, with 9 positions matching TRBD1. CDR1 and CDR2 (germline): KGHSH, LQKENI. V shed 2 bases, J shed 0 bases, and the junction held 1 base outside the gene matches. This CDR3 comprises 15 residues. The CDR3, as DNA: TGTGCCAGCTCACCAGGGACAGGGATGAACACTGAAGCTTTCTTT. Translation gives CASSPGTGMNTEAFF.

The rearrangement links TRBV30 to TRBJ1-1; 9 bases align to TRBD1. The CDR3 spans 13 residues. The junction had 4 bases not matched to a gene; V was cut back by 5 bases and J by 3 bases. Germline lookup yields CDR1 GTSNPN and CDR2 SVGIG (reference sequence). CDR3 nucleotides: TGTGCCTGGCGGGACAGGGTGGACACTGAAGCTTTCTTT. The encoded protein is CAWRDRVDTEAFF.

The chain joins TRBV30 to TRBJ2-1, with D possibly being TRBD2 (6 bases). The length of the CDR3 is 16 residues. V lost 4 bases and J 3 bases, leaving 19 bases between the germline ends. Germline V gene sequence: CDR1 GTSNPN, CDR2 SVGIG (reference sequence). This chain's CDR3 is CAWTGASATNYNEQFF. CDR3 nucleotide sequence: TGTGCCTGGACGGGTGCTAGCGCTACAAACTACAATGAGCAGTTCTTC.

The chain joins TRBV27 to TRBJ1-6; no clear D gene. V was cut by 3 bases and J by 8 bases, with 14 bases left in between. The CDR3 spans 15 residues. Germline V gene sequence: CDR1 MNHEY, CDR2 SMNVEV (reference sequence). The CDR3 coding sequence is TGTGCCAGCAGTTTCTCGACGGTCAATTATTCACCCCTCCACTTT. Protein: CASSFSTVNYSPLHF.

The chain uses TRBV20-1 and TRBJ2-5; TRBD2 aligns across 12 bases. Germline CDR1 and CDR2: DFQATT and SNEGSKA (reference sequence). CDR3 size: 13 residues. V shed 6 bases and J 4 bases; nucleotides not matched to a gene: 3. The CDR3 DNA sequence: TGCAGTGCAGGACTAGCGGGGAGAGAGACCCAGTACTTC. Amino acid sequence: CSAGLAGRETQYF.

The chain couples TRBV20-1 to TRBJ1-1; D not certain. Per germline, CDR1 DFQATT and CDR2 SNEGSKA (reference sequence). This CDR3 contains 14 residues. Between the trimmed V and J ends, which lost 0 bases and 3 bases, there was a span of 11 bases. The CDR3 reads CSAREGRGYTEAFF. CDR3 in DNA: TGCAGTGCTAGAGAAGGTCGAGGGTACACTGAAGCTTTCTTT.

The chain links TRBV2 to TRBJ2-5; no firm D call. The V gene lost 5 bases and the J gene lost 5 bases, with 21 bases spanning the gap. There are 16 residues in the CDR3. CDR1 and CDR2 from the germline V gene are SNHLY and FYNNEI. CDR3 bases: TGTGCCAGCAGTAGGTGGCATGTAGGTACGATGGAGACCCAGTACTTC. Translation: CASSRWHVGTMETQYF.

This clonotype showed up just a few times. Here the CDR3 DNA reads TGTGCCAGCTCACCGGGACAAAGGGGGACTGAAGCTTTCTTT. Translating gives CASSPGQRGTEAFF. The chain employs TRBV18 and TRBJ1-1; possible D gene TRBD1, 6 bases. CDR1 is KGHSH and CDR2 is LQKENI in the germline V gene. Trimming removed 3 bases from V and 5 bases from J, with 13 bases in between. The CDR3 covers 14 residues.

This clonotype showed up just a few times. V and J are TRBV19 and TRBJ1-5; D gene uncertain. V lost 3 bases and J lost 5, with 14 bases in between. CDR1 is LNHDA, CDR2 SQIVND, per germline (reference sequence). This CDR3 has 15 amino acids. The CDR3 DNA is TGTGCCAGTAGTATCGCCTCGTCCGGCCATCAGCCCCAGCATTTT. It codes for CASSIASSGHQPQHF.

This chain joins TRBV15 and TRBJ2-5; D is perhaps TRBD1 or TRBD2 (5 bases each). From germline, CDR1 is LNHNV and CDR2 YYDKDF (reference sequence). The V gene lost 0 bases and the J gene lost 2 bases, with 10 bases spanning the gap. This CDR3 comprises 15 residues. The chain's CDR3 is CATSRDTREQETQYF. The CDR3 DNA follows: TGTGCCACCAGCAGAGATACCAGGGAGCAAGAGACCCAGTACTTC.

The chain combines TRBV19 with TRBJ2-3, with TRBD2 identical over 10 bases. CDR3 length equals 17 residues. Germline CDR1 is LNHDA and CDR2 is SQIVND (reference sequence). V was pared by 5 bases and J by 0 bases, with 8 bases of the junction left unmatched. The CDR3 DNA is TGTGCCAGTAGTCCCCAAAAGCGGGGGGGTAGCACAGATACGCAGTATTTT. It translates to CASSPQKRGGSTDTQYF.